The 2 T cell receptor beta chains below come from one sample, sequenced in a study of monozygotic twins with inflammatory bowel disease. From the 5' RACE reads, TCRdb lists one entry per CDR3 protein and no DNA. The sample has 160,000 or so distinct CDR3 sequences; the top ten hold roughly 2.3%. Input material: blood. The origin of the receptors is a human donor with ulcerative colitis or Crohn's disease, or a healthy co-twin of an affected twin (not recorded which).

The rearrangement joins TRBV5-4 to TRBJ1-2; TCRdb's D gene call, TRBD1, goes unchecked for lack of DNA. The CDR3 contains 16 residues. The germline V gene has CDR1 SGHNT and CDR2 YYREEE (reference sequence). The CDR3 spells CASSLGKGTGIDGYTF.

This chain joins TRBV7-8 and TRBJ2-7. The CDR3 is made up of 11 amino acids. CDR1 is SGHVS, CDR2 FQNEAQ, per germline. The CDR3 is CASSLAEEQYF.